Detailed here is one T cell receptor beta chain. This clonotype was seen repeatedly, ten times or more. No cognate antigen has been identified for it. The sample holds no much larger clone one base away, and base qualities are not on file. CDR1 and CDR2, per the germline V gene, are MDHEN and SYDVKM. The CDR3 numbers 15 residues from cysteine through phenylalanine. CDR3 DNA is the only sequence kept; it has 45 bases, read in frame from the first base. Trimmed from V: 5 bases; trimmed from J: 11 bases; junction bases lacking a gene match: 8. The entry originates in a study of regulatory T cells in long-lasting Graves disease (dated by TCRdb to about 2021). Regarding the study in general: Newly diagnosed Graves' disease patients had taken antithyroid drugs for less than 3 months. Patients with persistent Graves' disease were compared with patients with newly diagnosed Graves' disease using TCR sequencing and RNA sequencing of peripheral blood. The study was registered as a clinical trial and conducted in China. A total of about 35 samples underwent TCR sequencing, from about 13 patients with persistent Graves' disease and 20 patients with newly diagnosed Graves' disease.

Broad study findings and their caveats: Peripheral blood alone was examined, since thyroid tissue, which constituted the primary lesion, could not be accessed. Persistent disease showed preferential use of TRBV28, TRBJ1-2 and TRBJ2-5, whereas newly diagnosed disease favored TRBV20-1 and TRBJ2-1. More public clonotypes were shared among persistent patients (around 3,000) than among newly diagnosed patients (966). Only the TCR beta chain was sequenced and analyzed. The authors noted that the small sample size was a limitation that may lower accuracy. Compared with newly diagnosed patients, persistent Graves' disease patients had lower TCR Shannon entropy and fewer highly expanded clones, which suggests clonal expansion.

Library generation was performed with multiplex PCR. Sequencing was carried out with an Illumina HiSeq 4000. TCR beta libraries were built with iRepertoire HTBI primers and Arm-PCR amplification of CDR3 regions. PCR products were gel purified before sequencing. Regarding the original processing steps: Gene usage analysis of CDR3 amino acid clonotypes used the approximately 62 TRBV and 14 TRBJ segments found across samples. COPE and FqMerger were used to merge filtered high-quality paired reads into contigs. BLAST was used to align contigs to IMGT TRBV, TRBD and TRBJ reference genes, and CDR3 was defined according to IMGT. Any clonotype with a frequency above 0.1% was counted as a highly expanded clone. Repertoire diversity was measured by Shannon entropy, and V-J evenness by the Gini coefficient. Clonotypes shared by more than one individual were considered public. TCRdb's own reprocessing of the public reads used fastp at Q25 and MiXCR and kept productive beta chains. Rows with a matching CDR3 protein are joined into one entry that keeps the most common DNA and genes. Here the V and J calls rest on TCRdb's processing, not on the authors' analysis. This sample comprises fewer than 450,000 distinct CDR3 sequences, approximately 16% of them detected only once. The ten top clones hold over 7.5% of the sample.

Interpreted using the paper, the time point label stands for: newly diagnosed GD, antithyroid drugs for less than 3 months. RNA was extracted from PBMCs in TRIzol for both TCR sequencing and RNA sequencing. The diagnosis of Graves' disease followed American Thyroid Association guidelines. Patients for the study were recruited at an endocrinology department in Xi'an, China. Each patient gave approximately 9 milliliters of peripheral blood, collected in an EDTA anticoagulant tube. PBMCs were isolated by Ficoll Paque Plus density gradient separation without further T cell sorting. RNA quality was checked with an Agilent 2100 Bioanalyzer and agarose gel, and concentration with a NanoDrop 2000. In addition, the sample was reused for a study of T cells in Graves' hyperthyroidism and ophthalmopathy. That second publication adds: A patient counted as having stable Graves' hyperthyroidism if no progression to ophthalmopathy occurred over 18 months of follow-up. Hyperthyroidism patients were aged 18 to 65 years and newly diagnosed, with disease duration of less than 2 months. Patients with uncontrolled infections, other autoimmune diseases, pregnancy or lactation were excluded. Diagnoses relied on clinical symptoms, serum thyroxine and TRAb, thyroid ultrasound and orbital computed tomography. The TCR CDR3 was subjected to a first round of RT-PCR using the HTBI primer set and the Qiagen OneStep RT-PCR kit. Most expanded thyroid clonotypes (frequency above 0.001) were also found in blood, which suggests that blood repertoires may mirror thyroid immune responses. In cross-validation, a model built on a 13 V-J signature told ophthalmopathy apart from stable hyperthyroidism with approximately 91% sensitivity and approximately 81% specificity, and in testing the same model reached 80%/75%. In validation, progression to ophthalmopathy was predicted by the model with 70.59% sensitivity and 72% to 85% specificity, a median of 6.5 months before onset. To identify TCR V-J signatures that set the groups apart, the researchers used a discovery cohort of 90 to 100 patients, made up of roughly 40 with Graves' ophthalmopathy and about 55 with stable Graves' hyperthyroidism. An independent validation cohort of about 19 hyperthyroidism patients and about 16 patients who later progressed to ophthalmopathy tested prospective prediction of ophthalmopathy. For training and testing, the 100 or so patients in the discovery cohort were randomly divided in a 7:3 ratio. In addition, the study compared T-cell repertoires in thyroid tissue and in blood from six Graves' hyperthyroidism patients. Following sampling, methimazole starting at 30 mg daily was given to hyperthyroidism patients, and high-dose intravenous methylprednisolone was given to ophthalmopathy patients. Libraries were constructed in a second round of multiplex PCR, after which size selection and purification were performed. Sequencing of the libraries was done on an Illumina HiSeq2000 using paired-end 100 bp reads. SOAPnuke was used to process the raw data, throwing out any read that contained adapters or uncalled bases, had a mean Phred below 15, or lacked an exact constant-primer or identifier match. COPE v1.2.5 was used to merge high-quality paired reads, and clonotypes were defined as unique nucleotide sequences. MiTCR v1.1 was used to align the clonotypes against IMGT TRBV, TRBD and TRBJ reference segments. The analysis included only V-J combinations with a frequency above 0.0001, which together covered roughly 99% of the repertoires. A TCS score was defined as the ratio of F50 (clonal expansion) to E x V (chaos), with BLOSUM62-based TCRdist applied between CDR3 peptides within each V-J. Welch's t-statistics and random forest reduced 450 to 600 V-J features to fewer than 15, which were used in a naive Bayes classifier (R e1071). No statistical method was used to set the sample size in advance, and investigators knew the group allocation. According to the paper, TCR Vbeta CDR3 sequencing was carried out on 135 peripheral blood samples, which came from 40 to 45 ophthalmopathy, under 80 hyperthyroidism and approximately 17 progressor patients.

Recombination joined TRBV28 with TRBJ2-3; 15 of the junction bases match TRBD2. Specimen: peripheral blood mononuclear cells (PBMCs), collected at new diagnosis, from a patient treated with antithyroid drugs. The TCR originated in a woman in her forties with Graves disease. Donor details come from another sample of the same person, matched by shared clones. The nucleotide sequence is given as TGTGCCAGCAGTCTGGGACTAGCGGGAGGAGAGAGGCAGTATTTT. Translation gives CASSLGLAGGERQYF.